This T cell receptor (beta chain) came from a study of PD-1 blockade in mismatch repair-deficient tumors. Study background: Patients had eleven to twelve mismatch repair-deficient cancer types, all previously treated and progressing.

Libraries were prepared by immunoSEQ multiplex PCR; TCRdb keeps only in-frame clonotypes and omits some of them. The sample contains approximately 100,000 clones, 70% to 85% of which appear only once. Overall study results and limits: Tumor-resident clones, often absent from pretreatment blood, expanded after pembrolizumab and then contracted.

As for this clone: What it binds is not known.

This CDR3 region has 13 residues. The ends lost 8 bases at V and 6 bases at J; junction bases unmatched: 5. Germline V gives CDR1 WSHSY, CDR2 SAAADI. Mismatch repair deficiency was confirmed in all patients, by PCR or immunohistochemistry. TCRs were sequenced from a few patients responding to pembrolizumab. Here the sequenced sample was peripheral blood, taken less than 37 weeks after starting pembrolizumab. The V gene is TRBV10-2, the J gene TRBJ2-7; TRBD2 agrees at 12 bases. This clonotype was sampled from an adult with mismatch repair-deficient cancer. DNA for the CDR3: TGCGCCAGCTCGGCACTAGCGGGAGGCGAGCAGTACTTC. It encodes CASSALAGGEQYF.